These 28 T cell receptor beta chains came from one sample sequenced in a study of cytomegalovirus exposure and HLA in healthy donors. PCR used 60 Vbeta primers and 13 Jbeta primers. Assay used: immunoSEQ multiplex PCR; TCRdb lists only in-frame clones, some missing. The sample includes about 140,000 clones, around 83% of them seen just once. Sequencing input: PBMCs. Receptors were obtained from a man aged 35 to 55 in good health and CMV-seropositive.

The V gene is TRBV19, the J gene TRBJ2-1; 15 positions match TRBD2. With 8 bases clipped from V and 2 bases from J, the junction kept 4 bases outside the gene matches. This CDR3 contains 16 residues. CDR1 is LNHDA and CDR2 is SQIVND in the germline V gene (reference sequence). Here the CDR3 reads CASSRTSGRAYNEQFF. CDR3 coding DNA: TGTGCCAGTTCTAGGACTAGCGGGAGGGCCTACAATGAGCAGTTCTTC.

The chain combines TRBV19 with TRBJ1-1, with TRBD1 matching 12 bases. The CDR3 sequence is 14 residues long. Per germline, CDR1 LNHDA and CDR2 SQIVND (reference sequence). Trimming removed 8 bases from V and 4 bases from J; junction bases left unmatched: 5. CDR3 DNA sequence: TGTGCCAGTGGCAGGGGACAGGGGGCCACTGAAGCTTTCTTT. The encoded protein is CASGRGQGATEAFF. The full variable domain, rest sourced from reference TRBV19 and TRBJ1-1, is DGGITQSPKYLFRKEGQNVTLSCEQNLNHDAMYWYRQDPGQGLRLIYYSQIVNDFQKGDIAEGYSVSREKKESFPLTVTSAQKNPTAFYLCASGRGQGATEAFFGQGTRLTVV.

This chain connects TRBV9 to TRBJ2-1, with TRBD2 matching 12 bases. J gave up 7 bases and V 0 bases, and 5 bases lay outside the gene matches. Germline CDR1 is SGDLS and CDR2 is YYNGEE. The CDR3 is 16 residues long. The CDR3 loop reads CASSVGPSGRDNEQFF. In DNA form, the CDR3 reads TGTGCCAGCAGCGTAGGCCCTAGCGGGAGGGATAATGAGCAGTTCTTC. The whole variable domain, filled in from reference TRBV9 and TRBJ2-1, reads DSGVTQTPKHLITATGQRVTLRCSPRSGDLSVYWYQQSLDQGLQFLIQYYNGEERAKGNILERFSAQQFPDLHSELNLSSLELGDSALYFCASSVGPSGRDNEQFFGPGTRLTVL.

The chain couples TRBV2 to TRBJ2-7, with 7 bases aligning to TRBD2. Losses at the gene ends were 1 base for V and 3 bases for J; bases not matched to a gene: 15. CDR1 is SNHLY and CDR2 is FYNNEI in the germline V gene. The CDR3 extends over 18 amino acids. This CDR3 reads CASSEVGGVAANLYEQYF. The CDR3 bases are TGTGCCAGCAGTGAAGTGGGGGGGGTAGCGGCCAACCTCTACGAGCAGTACTTC.

The chain carries TRBV19 and TRBJ2-1; 9 bases are a match to TRBD1. The V segment lost 5 bases and the J segment 7 bases; nucleotides outside the gene matches: 9. This CDR3 contains 15 residues. Germline CDR1 reads LNHDA; CDR2 reads SQIVND (reference sequence). This CDR3 is CASSSRQGVRNEQFF. CDR3 in DNA: TGTGCCAGTAGTTCAAGACAGGGGGTCCGTAATGAGCAGTTCTTC.

The chain is built from TRBV7-3 and TRBJ2-1; D is perhaps TRBD2 (6 bases). The CDR3 runs to 13 residues. Germline CDR1 reads SGHTA; CDR2 reads FQGTGA. V lost 5 bases, J lost 11 bases, and 16 bases lay in between. The CDR3 here is CASSPNGGTKQFF. DNA for the CDR3: TGTGCCAGCAGCCCAAACGGCGGGACCAAGCAGTTCTTC.

The chain links TRBV27 to TRBJ1-1; 11 bases map to TRBD1. The CDR3 has 13 amino acids. V was pared by 5 bases and J by 9 bases, with 5 bases of the junction left unmatched. Germline V lookup: CDR1 MNHEY, CDR2 SMNVEV (reference sequence). The CDR3 DNA reads TGTGCCAGCAGTAGCCGGGACAGGGGGAAAGCTTTCTTT. It encodes CASSSRDRGKAFF.

This clone was counted a few times. The chain is built from TRBV5-1 and TRBJ2-7; 10 nucleotides line up with TRBD1. Germline loops: CDR1 SGHRS, CDR2 YFSETQ. Trimming removed 0 bases from V and 0 bases from J; junction bases left unmatched: 6. This CDR3 region has 17 residues. In DNA, the CDR3 is TGCGCCAGCAGCTTGGGACAGGGGGCGGTTAACTCCTACGAGCAGTACTTC. Protein product: CASSLGQGAVNSYEQYF.

This clone has a handful of counts. The chain uses TRBV30 and TRBJ1-2; D call uncertain. Per the germline V gene, CDR1 is GTSNPN and CDR2 is SVGIG (reference sequence). V lost 0 bases and J 2 bases, leaving 7 bases between the germline ends. The CDR3 contains 13 residues. CDR3 amino acids: CAWSVNTNYGYTF. The CDR3 nucleotides read TGTGCCTGGAGTGTAAACACGAACTATGGCTACACCTTC.

This chain connects TRBV7-9 to TRBJ1-2; 11 bases are shared with TRBD1. The ends lost 4 bases at V and 6 bases at J; junction bases unmatched: 10. Germline V gives CDR1 SEHNR, CDR2 FQNEAQ (reference sequence). The CDR3 sequence is 16 residues long. This CDR3 reads CASSSPLGQGVHGYTF. CDR3 DNA sequence: TGTGCCAGCAGCTCGCCCTTGGGACAGGGGGTCCATGGCTACACCTTC. The whole variable domain, remainder taken from reference TRBV7-9 and TRBJ1-2, is DTGVSQNPRHKITKRGQNVTFRCDPISEHNRLYWYRQTLGQGPEFLTYFQNEAQLEKSRLLSDRFSAERPKGSFSTLEIQRTEQGDSAMYLCASSSPLGQGVHGYTFGSGTRLTVV.

This clone was counted once. The chain has TRBV10-1 and TRBJ2-1, with 13 nucleotides matching TRBD2. V shed 2 bases, J shed 6 bases, and the junction held 1 base outside the gene matches. The germline CDR1 and CDR2 sequences are WNHNN and SYGVQD (reference sequence). The CDR3 length is 15 residues. The CDR3 loop reads CASSEGLAGANEQFF. CDR3 sequence (DNA): TGCGCCAGCAGTGAGGGACTAGCGGGAGCCAATGAGCAGTTCTTC.

The rearrangement joins TRBV30 to TRBJ2-1; possible D gene TRBD1, 5 bases. This CDR3 region has 12 residues. V lost 3 bases and J 7 bases, leaving 10 bases between the germline ends. Germline V gene sequence: CDR1 GTSNPN, CDR2 SVGIG (reference sequence). The CDR3 DNA reads as TGTGCCTGGAGCCAGGGTGGGAATGAGCAGTTCTTC. This translates into CAWSQGGNEQFF.

The gene calls are TRBV6-1 and TRBJ1-2; tentative D call: TRBD1 (6 bases). The CDR3 sequence is 13 residues long. Deletions cut 6 bases from V and 8 bases from J, with 16 bases between. In germline, CDR1 is MNHNS, CDR2 SASEGT. The DNA for the CDR3 is TGTGCCAGCAGACAGGGATGGATGGAAGGCTACACCTTC. Its translation is CASRQGWMEGYTF.

This chain joins TRBV10-3 and TRBJ2-1; TRBD1 agrees at 8 bases. V gave up 6 bases and J gave up 1 base; unmatched junction bases: 11. Germline CDR1 reads ENHRY; CDR2 reads SYGVKD. The CDR3 sequence is 17 residues long. The CDR3 DNA reads TGTGCCATCAGGAAGGGTCAGGGGGCAGGGTCCTACAATGAGCAGTTCTTC. Translated, it gives CAIRKGQGAGSYNEQFF.

The chain employs TRBV12-5 and TRBJ1-2; D ambiguous. Germline CDR1 reads LGHNT; CDR2 reads FRNRAP. Trimming took 0 bases from V and 3 from J, leaving 8 bases between them. The CDR3 runs to 14 residues. Here the CDR3 reads CASGLVPEDYGYTF. The DNA for the CDR3 is TGTGCTAGTGGTTTGGTCCCAGAAGACTATGGCTACACCTTC. Full variable domain (missing parts from reference TRBV12-5 and TRBJ1-2): DARVTQTPRHKVTEMGQEVTMRCQPILGHNTVFWYRQTMMQGLELLAYFRNRAPLDDSGMPKDRFSAEMPDATLATLKIQPSEPRDSAVYFCASGLVPEDYGYTFGSGTRLTVV.

The chain carries TRBV6-1 and TRBJ2-1, with D possibly matching TRBD1 (6 bases). Between the trimmed V and J ends, which lost 5 bases and 5 bases, there was a span of 10 bases. The length of the CDR3 is 13 residues. Looked up from germline, CDR1 is MNHNS and CDR2 is SASEGT. The CDR3 bases are TGTGCCAGCAGTTCCGGGACACACAATGAGCAGTTCTTC. Its protein is CASSSGTHNEQFF.

In its sample, this clone was seen a few times. The chain recombines TRBV19 with TRBJ2-1; 9 nucleotides agree with TRBD2. Germline V gives CDR1 LNHDA, CDR2 SQIVND (reference sequence). V shed 7 bases and J 4 bases; nucleotides not matched to a gene: 8. The CDR3 spans 15 residues. The DNA of the CDR3 is TGTGCCAGTATGCGGGAGGGCCTCCTTTACAATGAGCAGTTCTTC. It translates to CASMREGLLYNEQFF.

This chain uses TRBV9 with TRBJ2-1, with a possible D match to TRBD2 (6 bases). The germline V gene encodes CDR1 SGDLS and CDR2 YYNGEE. This CDR3 region has 14 residues. V lost 3 bases and J lost 7, with 14 bases in between. CDR3 nucleotides: TGTGCCAGCAGCGCGTCCGGGACTCATAATGAGCAGTTCTTC. It is translated as CASSASGTHNEQFF.

This clone was counted many times. The chain uses TRBV7-6 and TRBJ1-3; weak D call: TRBD1 (6 bases). Germline loops: CDR1 SGHVS, CDR2 FNYEAQ. The CDR3 is 17 amino acids. Trimming removed 2 bases from V and 0 bases from J, with 14 bases in between. The CDR3 region is CASSLTGQTRSGNTIYF. CDR3 DNA sequence: TGTGCCAGCAGCTTAACAGGGCAGACGCGCTCTGGAAACACCATATATTTT.

This rearrangement joins TRBV30 to TRBJ2-6; 8 bases are shared with TRBD1. There are 20 residues in the CDR3. Germline lookup yields CDR1 GTSNPN and CDR2 SVGIG (reference sequence). The V and J ends lost 5 bases and 0 bases, in that order; junction bases with no gene match: 18. The CDR3 loop reads CAWDPGTGRGGASGANVLTF. DNA of the CDR3: TGTGCCTGGGACCCCGGGACAGGCAGAGGTGGGGCCTCTGGGGCCAACGTCCTGACTTTC.

The genes are TRBV7-8 and TRBJ1-5; D remains ambiguous. CDR1 SGHVS and CDR2 FQNEAQ come from the germline V gene. This CDR3 comprises 12 residues. The V end lost 5 bases, the J end lost 4 bases, and 6 bases lay between the germline ends. The CDR3 sequence is CASSPENQPQHF. CDR3 DNA: TGTGCCAGCAGCCCAGAAAATCAGCCCCAGCATTTT.

The chain uses TRBV4-3 and TRBJ1-1, with D perhaps TRBD1 (6 bases). Germline lookup yields CDR1 LGHNA and CDR2 YSLEER. V lost 2 bases and J 5 bases, leaving 12 bases between the germline ends. The CDR3 has 14 amino acids. The CDR3 sequence is CASSQYRQGTEAFF. For the CDR3, the DNA is TGCGCCAGCAGCCAATATCGCCAGGGGACTGAAGCTTTCTTT.

The J gene is TRBJ1-1, the V gene TRBV5-4; 8 bases match TRBD1. V was pared by 0 bases and J by 7 bases, with 8 bases of the junction left unmatched. The CDR3 consists of 15 residues. CDR1 and CDR2 from the germline V gene are SGHNT and YYREEE (reference sequence). CDR3 amino acids: CASSLAPGQGGEAFF. CDR3 nucleotides: TGTGCCAGCAGCTTGGCACCCGGACAGGGTGGTGAAGCTTTCTTT.

V and J are TRBV5-1 and TRBJ1-2, with 12 bases fitting TRBD1. CDR3 length equals 15 residues. With V trimmed by 4 bases and J by 3 bases, 4 bases remained unmatched. Germline V gene lookup returns CDR1 SGHRS and CDR2 YFSETQ. CDR3 protein: CASSTGQGADYGYTF. The CDR3 DNA reads TGCGCCAGCAGCACGGGACAGGGGGCGGACTATGGCTACACCTTC.

The V call is TRBV4-3, the J call TRBJ1-6, with D unresolved. Trimming removed 0 bases at V and 10 bases at J, with 16 bases between. Germline values: CDR1 LGHNA, CDR2 YSLEER. The CDR3 is 16 residues long. The CDR3 sequence is CASSQDARQPRSPLHF. In DNA, the CDR3 is TGCGCCAGCAGCCAAGACGCCCGCCAGCCTAGATCACCCCTCCACTTT.

This chain links TRBV6-5 with TRBJ2-5, with D possibly being TRBD1 (6 bases). Germline V gives CDR1 MNHEY, CDR2 SVGAGI. This CDR3 has 15 residues. Between the trimmed V and J ends, which lost 0 bases and 3 bases, there was a span of 11 bases. CDR3 nucleotide sequence: TGTGCCAGCAGTTACTCGTGGGGGCAAAAAGAGACCCAGTACTTC. Translation: CASSYSWGQKETQYF.

The V gene is TRBV18, the J gene TRBJ2-3, with 10 bases lining up with TRBD2. Germline V lookup: CDR1 KGHSH, CDR2 LQKENI. V gave up 0 bases and J gave up 4 bases; unmatched junction bases: 1. The CDR3 length is 15 residues. The CDR3 nucleotides are TGTGCCAGCTCACCACCAGCGGGAGGGGCAGATACGCAGTATTTT. Translation gives CASSPPAGGADTQYF.

V gene TRBV5-1 combines with J gene TRBJ2-2; D gene ambiguous. V gave up 1 base and J gave up 1 base, with 11 bases separating them. Germline-derived CDR1 and CDR2 are SGHRS and YFSETQ. This CDR3 has 16 residues. CDR3 amino acids: CASSLYAPENTGELFF. In nucleotides, the CDR3 is TGCGCCAGCAGCTTGTACGCTCCAGAGAACACCGGGGAGCTGTTTTTT.